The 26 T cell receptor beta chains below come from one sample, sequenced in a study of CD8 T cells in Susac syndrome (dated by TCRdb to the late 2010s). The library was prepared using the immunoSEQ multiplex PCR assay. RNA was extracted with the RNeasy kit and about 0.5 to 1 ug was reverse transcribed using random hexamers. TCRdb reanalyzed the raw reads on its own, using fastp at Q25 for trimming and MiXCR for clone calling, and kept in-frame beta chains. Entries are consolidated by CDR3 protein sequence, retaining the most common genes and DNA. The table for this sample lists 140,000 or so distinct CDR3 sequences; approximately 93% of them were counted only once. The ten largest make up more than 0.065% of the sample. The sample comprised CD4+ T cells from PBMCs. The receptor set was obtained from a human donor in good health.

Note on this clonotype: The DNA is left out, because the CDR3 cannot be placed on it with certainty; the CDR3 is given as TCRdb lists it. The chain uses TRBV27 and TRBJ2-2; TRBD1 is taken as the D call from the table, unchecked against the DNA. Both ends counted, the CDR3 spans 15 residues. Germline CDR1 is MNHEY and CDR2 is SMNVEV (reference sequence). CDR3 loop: CASPSQAPSPGSCFF.

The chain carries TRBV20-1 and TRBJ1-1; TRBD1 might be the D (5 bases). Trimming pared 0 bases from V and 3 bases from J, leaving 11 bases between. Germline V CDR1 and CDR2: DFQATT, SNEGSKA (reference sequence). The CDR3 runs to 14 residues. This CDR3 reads CSARDPGGDTEAFF. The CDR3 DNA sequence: TGCAGTGCTAGAGATCCGGGAGGGGACACTGAAGCTTTCTTT.

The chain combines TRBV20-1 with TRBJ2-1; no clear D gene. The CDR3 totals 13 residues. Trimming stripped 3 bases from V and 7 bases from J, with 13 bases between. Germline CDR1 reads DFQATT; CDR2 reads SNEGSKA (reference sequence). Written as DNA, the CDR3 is TGCAGTGCTAGCTCTCGAGCGACGAATGAGCAGTTCTTC. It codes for CSASSRATNEQFF.

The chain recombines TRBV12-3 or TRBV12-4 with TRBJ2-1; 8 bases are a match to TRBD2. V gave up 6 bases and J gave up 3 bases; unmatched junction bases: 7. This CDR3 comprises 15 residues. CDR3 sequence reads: CASSGIAGSYNEQFF. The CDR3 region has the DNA TGTGCCAGCAGCGGAATAGCGGGAAGCTACAATGAGCAGTTCTTC.

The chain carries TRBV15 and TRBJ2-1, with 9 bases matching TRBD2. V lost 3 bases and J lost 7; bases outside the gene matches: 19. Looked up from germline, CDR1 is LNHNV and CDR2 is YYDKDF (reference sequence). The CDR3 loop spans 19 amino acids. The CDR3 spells CATSRLPTSGRRGLNEQFF. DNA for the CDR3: TGTGCCACCAGCAGGCTCCCGACTAGCGGTCGGAGAGGTTTAAATGAGCAGTTCTTC.

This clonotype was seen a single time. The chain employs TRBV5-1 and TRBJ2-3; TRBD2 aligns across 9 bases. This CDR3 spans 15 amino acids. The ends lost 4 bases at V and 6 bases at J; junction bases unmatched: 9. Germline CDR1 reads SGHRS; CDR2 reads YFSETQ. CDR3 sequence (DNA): TGCGCCAGCAGCGAACTAGCGGGTCCTCGGGATACGCAGTATTTT. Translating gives CASSELAGPRDTQYF.

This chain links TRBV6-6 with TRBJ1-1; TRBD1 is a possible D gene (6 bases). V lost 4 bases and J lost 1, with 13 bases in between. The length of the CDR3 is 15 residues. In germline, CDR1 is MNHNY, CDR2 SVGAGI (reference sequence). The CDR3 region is CASSFWRGANTEAFF. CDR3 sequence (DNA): TGTGCCAGCAGTTTTTGGCGGGGGGCGAACACTGAAGCTTTCTTT.

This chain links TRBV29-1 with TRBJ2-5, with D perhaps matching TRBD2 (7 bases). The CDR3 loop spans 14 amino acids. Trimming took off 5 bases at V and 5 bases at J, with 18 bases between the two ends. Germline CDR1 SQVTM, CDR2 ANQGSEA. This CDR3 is CSVQGGASGETQYF. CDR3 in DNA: TGCAGCGTTCAAGGGGGGGCGTCAGGGGAGACCCAGTACTTC.

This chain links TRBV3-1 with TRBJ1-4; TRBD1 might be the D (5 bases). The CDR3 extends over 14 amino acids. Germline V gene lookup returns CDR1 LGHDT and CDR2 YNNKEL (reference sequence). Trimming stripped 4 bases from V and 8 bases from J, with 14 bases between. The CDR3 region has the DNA TGTGCCAGCAGCCCCCACCGGGGACCCGAAAAACTGTTTTTT. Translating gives CASSPHRGPEKLFF.

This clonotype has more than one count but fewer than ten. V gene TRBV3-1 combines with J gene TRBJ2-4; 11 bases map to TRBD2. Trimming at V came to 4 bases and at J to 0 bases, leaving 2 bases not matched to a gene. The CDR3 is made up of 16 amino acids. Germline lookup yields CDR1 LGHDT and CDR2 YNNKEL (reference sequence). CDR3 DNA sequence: TGTGCCAGCAGCCTAGCGGGAGGGCTAGCCAAAAACATTCAGTACTTC. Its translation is CASSLAGGLAKNIQYF.

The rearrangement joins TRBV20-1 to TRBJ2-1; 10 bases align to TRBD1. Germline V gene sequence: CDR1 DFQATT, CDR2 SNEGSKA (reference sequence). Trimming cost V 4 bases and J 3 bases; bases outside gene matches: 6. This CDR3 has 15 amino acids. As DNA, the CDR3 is TGCAGTGCTACCCCCCGGGACAGGGGCTACAATGAGCAGTTCTTC. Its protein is CSATPRDRGYNEQFF.

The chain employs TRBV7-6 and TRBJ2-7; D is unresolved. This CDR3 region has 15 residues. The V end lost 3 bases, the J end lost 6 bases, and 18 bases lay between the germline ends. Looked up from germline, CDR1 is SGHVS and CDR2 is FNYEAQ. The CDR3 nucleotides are TGTGCCAGCAGCTTTTTAAAAGACGGTGCGCCCGAGCAGTACTTC. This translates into CASSFLKDGAPEQYF.

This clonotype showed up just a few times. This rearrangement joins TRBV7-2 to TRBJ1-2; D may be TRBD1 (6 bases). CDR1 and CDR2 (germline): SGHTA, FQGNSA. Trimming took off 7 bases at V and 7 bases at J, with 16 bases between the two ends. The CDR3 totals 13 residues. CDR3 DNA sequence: TGTGCCAGCACCGGAACAGGGTGGGGTGGCTACACCTTC. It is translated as CASTGTGWGGYTF.

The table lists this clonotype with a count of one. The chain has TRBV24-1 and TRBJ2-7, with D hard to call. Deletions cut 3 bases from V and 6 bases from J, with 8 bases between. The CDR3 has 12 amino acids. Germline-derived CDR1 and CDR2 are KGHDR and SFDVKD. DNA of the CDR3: TGTGCCACCAGTGATGGGAAGAGCGAGCAGTACTTC. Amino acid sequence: CATSDGKSEQYF.

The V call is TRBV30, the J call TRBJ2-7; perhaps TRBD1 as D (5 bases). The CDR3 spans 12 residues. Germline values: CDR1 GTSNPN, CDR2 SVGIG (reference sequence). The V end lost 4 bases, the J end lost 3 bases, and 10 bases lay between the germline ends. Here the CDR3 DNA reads TGTGCCTGGACCCGACAGTACTACGAGCAGTACTTC. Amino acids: CAWTRQYYEQYF.

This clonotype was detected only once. The CDR3 loop reads CASSSAGGITGELFF. CDR3 bases: TGTGCCAGCAGTTCCGCGGGAGGAATCACCGGGGAGCTGTTTTTT. The chain joins TRBV12-3 or TRBV12-4 to TRBJ2-2, with 8 bases that match TRBD2. V dropped 4 bases and J dropped 4; count of bases not matched to a gene: 5. There are 15 residues in the CDR3.

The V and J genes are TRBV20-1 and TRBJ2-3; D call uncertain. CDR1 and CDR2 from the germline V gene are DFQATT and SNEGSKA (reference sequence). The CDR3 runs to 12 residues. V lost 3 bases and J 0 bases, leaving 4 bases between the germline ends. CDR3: CSARESTDTQYF. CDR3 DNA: TGCAGTGCTAGGGAGAGCACAGATACGCAGTATTTT.

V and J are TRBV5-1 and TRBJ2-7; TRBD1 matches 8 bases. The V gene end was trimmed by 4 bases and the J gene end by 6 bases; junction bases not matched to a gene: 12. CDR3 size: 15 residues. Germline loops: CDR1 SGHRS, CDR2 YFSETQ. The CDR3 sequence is CASSTPDRGKTEQYF. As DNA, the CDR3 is TGCGCCAGCAGCACCCCCGACAGGGGAAAGACCGAGCAGTACTTC.

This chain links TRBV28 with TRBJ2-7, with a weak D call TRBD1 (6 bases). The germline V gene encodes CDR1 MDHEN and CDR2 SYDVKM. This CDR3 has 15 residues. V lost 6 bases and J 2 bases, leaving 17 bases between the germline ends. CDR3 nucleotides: TGTGCCAGCAGCACCGCAGGGGCCCCTGCCTACGAGCAGTACTTC. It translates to CASSTAGAPAYEQYF.

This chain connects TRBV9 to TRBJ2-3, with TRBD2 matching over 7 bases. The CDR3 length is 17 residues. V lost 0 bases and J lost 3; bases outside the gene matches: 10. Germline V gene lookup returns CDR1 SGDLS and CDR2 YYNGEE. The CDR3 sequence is CASSVDPRGGLTDTQYF. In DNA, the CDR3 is TGTGCCAGCAGCGTAGATCCGAGGGGAGGGCTGACAGATACGCAGTATTTT.

Here the CDR3 reads CASSQDRQGHEKLFF. In DNA form, the CDR3 reads TGTGCCAGCAGCCAAGATCGACAGGGGCATGAAAAACTGTTTTTT. This rearrangement joins TRBV4-2 to TRBJ1-4; 8 bases align to TRBD1. V was pared by 0 bases and J by 6 bases, with 3 bases of the junction left unmatched. There are 15 residues in the CDR3. CDR1 is LGHNA, CDR2 YNFKEQ, per germline.

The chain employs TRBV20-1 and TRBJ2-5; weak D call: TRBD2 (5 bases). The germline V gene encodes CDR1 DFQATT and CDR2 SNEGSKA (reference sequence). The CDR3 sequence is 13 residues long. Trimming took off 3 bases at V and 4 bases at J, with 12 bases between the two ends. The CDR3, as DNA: TGCAGTGCTAGCGGAAGCGCGGGAGAGACCCAGTACTTC. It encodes CSASGSAGETQYF.

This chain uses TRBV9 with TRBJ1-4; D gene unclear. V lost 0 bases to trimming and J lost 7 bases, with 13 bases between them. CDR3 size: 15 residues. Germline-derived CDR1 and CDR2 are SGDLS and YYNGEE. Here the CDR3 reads CASSVAVGTGEKLFF. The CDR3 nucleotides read TGTGCCAGCAGCGTAGCTGTGGGCACTGGTGAAAAACTGTTTTTT.

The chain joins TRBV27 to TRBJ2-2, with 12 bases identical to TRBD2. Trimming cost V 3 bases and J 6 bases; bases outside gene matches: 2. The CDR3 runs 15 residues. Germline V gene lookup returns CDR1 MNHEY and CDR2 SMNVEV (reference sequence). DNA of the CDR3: TGTGCCAGCAGTTTGACTAGCGGGAGCTCCGGGGAGCTGTTTTTT. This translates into CASSLTSGSSGELFF.

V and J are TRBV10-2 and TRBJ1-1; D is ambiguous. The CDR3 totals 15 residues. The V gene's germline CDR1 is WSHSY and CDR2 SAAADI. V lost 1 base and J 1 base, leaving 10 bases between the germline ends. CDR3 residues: CASSEFPARNTEAFF. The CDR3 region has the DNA TGCGCCAGCAGTGAGTTCCCGGCCAGGAACACTGAAGCTTTCTTT.

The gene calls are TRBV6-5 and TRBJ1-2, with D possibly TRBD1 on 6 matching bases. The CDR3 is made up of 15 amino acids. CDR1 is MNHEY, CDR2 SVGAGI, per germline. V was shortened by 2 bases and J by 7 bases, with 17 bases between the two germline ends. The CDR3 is CASSYRMVQGSGYTF. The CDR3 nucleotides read TGTGCCAGCAGTTACCGGATGGTTCAGGGGTCTGGCTACACCTTC.